Below, one T cell receptor (beta chain) is given with its context. The PCR was carried out with 60 Vbeta primers and 13 Jbeta primers. TCRdb's table, derived via immunoSEQ multiplex PCR, lists solely in-frame clones and lacks some. The profile shows 90,000 to 100,000 clones, roughly three quarters of them singletons. This sample was included in a study of cytomegalovirus exposure and HLA in healthy donors. Study as a whole: Earlier, 100 million or so unique TCR beta sequences were recovered from about 170 million T cells by an analysis.

Germline CDR1 MNHNS, CDR2 SASEGT. V was trimmed by 3 bases and J by 2 bases, leaving 11 bases between them. The CDR3 sequence is 15 residues long. This clonotype was sampled from a man aged 35 to 55 in good health and CMV-seronegative. The V and J genes are TRBV6-1 and TRBJ2-1; weak D call: TRBD1 (5 bases). Input material: PBMCs. DNA for the CDR3: TGTGCCAGCAGTGACGACAGCGCTACCTACAATGAGCAGTTCTTC. This encodes CASSDDSATYNEQFF.